This T cell receptor (beta chain) was recovered during a study of T cell changes during pregnancy in multiple sclerosis. Assay: immunoSEQ multiplex PCR; the TCRdb copy retains only in-frame clones and omits some. The sample shows some 97,000 clones, more than 90% of them seen only once. This CDR3 has 12 residues. CDR1 is SGHRS and CDR2 is YFSETQ in the germline V gene. Trimming removed 2 bases from V and 9 bases from J; junction bases left unmatched: 2. Sequenced material: peripheral blood, taken in the second trimester of pregnancy. This chain connects TRBV5-1 to TRBJ2-1; the match to TRBD2 covers 7 bases. The TCR originated in a female donor with multiple sclerosis, enrolled in a pregnancy study. CDR3 coding DNA: TGCGCCAGCAGCTTATCGGGAGGTGAGCAGTTCTTC. This gives the protein CASSLSGGEQFF.